The sequence of this T cell receptor (beta chain) was determined in a study of blood T cell repertoires in COVID-19. This clone was recorded once. Trimming pared 4 bases from V and 12 bases from J, leaving 6 bases between. CDR1 and CDR2 from the germline V gene are WSHSY and SAAADI. The CDR3 loop spans 10 amino acids. In the original processing: How many nucleated cells were present was estimated from reference gene primer amplification. Data came from immunoSEQ multiplex PCR; TCRdb stores just in-frame clones and leaves some out. V, J and clone size derive from that table, while D and trimming were established from the DNA sequence. The repertoire holds approximately 200,000 clones, with more than 65% as singletons.

Specimen: peripheral blood. V and J are TRBV10-2 and TRBJ2-2; weak D call: TRBD2 (5 bases). The TCR was taken from a woman aged 30 to 39 who had recovered from COVID-19. The CDR3 sequence is CASSGGKLFF. The CDR3 nucleotides read TGCGCCAGCAGTGGAGGGAAGCTGTTTTTT.